The T cell receptor beta chain under discussion was sequenced for a study of molecular identifiers for immune sequencing clone quantification. On this clonotype itself: Mismatch with germline at one junction end may stem from a read error.

Each library that profiled naive CD8 cells came from approximately 20,000 to 1,000,000 sorted cells with 10%, 30% or 50% RNA. Previously described methods with listed TCR primers produced the bulk TCR libraries. One entry per CDR3 protein results from TCRdb running MiXCR on the PCR reads. The sample consists of more than 250,000 distinct CDR3 sequences, about 21% of them appearing once. This clonotype originated in a human donor in good health. Some libraries in this study had Jurkat cell RNA spiked in. The source material was naive CD8+ T cells from blood, with Jurkat cell RNA spiked in. Subset meaning: FACS-sorted CD8+CD4-CCR7+CD45RA+ naive T cells.

CDR3 in amino acids: CASSLGVNTEALF. The DNA of the CDR3 is TGTGCCAGCAGCTTGGGCGTGAACACTGAAGCTCTCTTT. This chain joins TRBV5-8 and TRBJ1-1; D remains unclear. This CDR3 is 13 amino acids long. CDR1 and CDR2 from the germline V gene are SGHTS and YDEGEE.